These T cell receptor beta chains were read from a single sample in a study of control samples from healthy donors and cancer patients. The assay was immunoSEQ multiplex PCR, and TCRdb's table has in-frame clones only and misses some. The data contain more than 110,000 clones, roughly nine tenths of them singletons. Specimen: blood. The receptors stem from a woman under 40 in good health. The CDR3 runs from the conserved cysteine through the conserved F or W. D genes are given only for firm matches. The size entry is marked missing in some rows and otherwise reads once, few, many or a size class.

TRBD2,TRBV24-1,.,TRBJ2-1,TGTGCCACCAGTGCCTTGACTAGCGGGAACTATGAGCAGTTCTTC,CATSALTSGNYEQFF
.,TRBV19,.,TRBJ2-7,TGTGCCAGTAGTATATCGAGGGAATCAGGCCACGAGCAGTACTTC,CASSISRESGHEQYF
.,TRBV6-5,.,TRBJ1-2,TGTGCCAGCAGGGGGGGTTCGTCGTATGGCTACACCTTC,CASRGGSSYGYTF
.,TRBV19,.,TRBJ1-6,TGTGCCAGTACGGCGGTGTATAATTCACCCCTCCACTTT,CASTAVYNSPLHF
.,TRBV5-1,.,TRBJ1-4,TGCGCCAGCAGCTCCGACGGGGGCGCGACTAATGAAAAACTGTTTTTT,CASSSDGGATNEKLFF
TRBD1,TRBV18,.,TRBJ2-3,TGTGCCAGCTCAATTTCCGGGACAGTAACGACAGATACGCAGTATTTT,CASSISGTVTTDTQYF
TRBD1,TRBV5-8,.,TRBJ1-4,TGTGCCAGCAGCTCCCCGGACAGGGTGGGTGAAAAACTGTTTTTT,CASSSPDRVGEKLFF
.,TRBV19,.,TRBJ1-2,TGTGCCAGTAGTCTAAAGGCTAACTATGGCTACACCTTC,CASSLKANYGYTF
TRBD2,TRBV10-1,.,TRBJ2-1,TGCGCCAGCAGTGAGTCTTTAGCTAGCGGGAGGTCGAGCTCCTACAATGAGCAGTTCTTC,CASSESLASGRSSSYNEQFF
TRBD1,TRBV29-1,.,TRBJ2-5,TGCAGCGTCGGGACAGCTCAAGAGACCCAGTACTTC,CSVGTAQETQYF
.,TRBV30,.,TRBJ1-5,TGTGCCTGGAGTGTAGGTTATAGCAATCAGCCCCAGCATTTT,CAWSVGYSNQPQHF
TRBD1,TRBV27,.,TRBJ1-2,TGTGCCAGCAGACACCCGACAGGGTCAATCAACTATGGCTACACCTTC,CASRHPTGSINYGYTF
.,TRBV14,.,TRBJ1-1,TGTGCCAGCAGCCCGCGGGCAGCGAGTTTGAACACTGAAGCTTTCTTT,CASSPRAASLNTEAFF
.,TRBV3-1/TRBV3-2,.,TRBJ1-1,TGTGCCAGCAGAAGGAACCCCAACACTGAAGCTTTCTTT,CASRRNPNTEAFF
.,TRBV20-1,.,TRBJ1-4,TGCAGTGCTCCAACTAATGAAAAACTGTTTTTT,CSAPTNEKLFF
.,TRBV7-3,.,TRBJ2-7,TGTGCCAGCAGCTTACAACAGGGTCAAGCCTACGAGCAGTACTTC,CASSLQQGQAYEQYF
.,TRBV5-8,.,TRBJ1-5,TGTGCCAGCAGCCGGCGTGTTGTGATAGGACAGCCCCAGCATTTT,CASSRRVVIGQPQHF
.,TRBV13,.,TRBJ1-2,TGTGCCAGCAGCGCCCAAGACAGCTCCTATGGCTACACCTTC,CASSAQDSSYGYTF
.,TRBV28,once,TRBJ1-2,TGTGCCAGCAGGATGGACCGAGTTCTTAACTATGGCTACACCTTC,CASRMDRVLNYGYTF
TRBD1,TRBV30,.,TRBJ2-7,TGTGCCTGGAGTAAGGGACAGACCACATCGCAGAACTTC,CAWSKGQTTSQNF
.,TRBV5-1,.,TRBJ1-3,TGCGCCAGCAGCTTGACTGGAAACACCATATATTTT,CASSLTGNTIYF
.,TRBV6-5,.,TRBJ1-1,TGTGCCAGCAGACGGGAGACTGAAGCTTTCTTT,CASRRETEAFF
TRBD1,TRBV30,.,TRBJ1-1,TGTGCCTGGAACGTCGACAGGGCTACTGAAGCTTTCTTT,CAWNVDRATEAFF
.,TRBV7-2,.,TRBJ2-3,TGTGCCAGCAGCGCACCCAATGCAGATACGCAGTATTTT,CASSAPNADTQYF
.,TRBV28,.,TRBJ1-5,TGTGCCAGCAGCCTCATATATAGCAATCAGCCCCAGCATTTT,CASSLIYSNQPQHF
.,TRBV9,.,TRBJ1-5,TGTGCCAGCAGTTTGTGGGGGTCCGGTCAGCCCCAGCATTTT,CASSLWGSGQPQHF
TRBD1,TRBV6-1,.,TRBJ2-7,TGTGCCAGCAGTGAAGGGACAGGCCGGTCCTACGAGCAGTACTTC,CASSEGTGRSYEQYF
TRBD1,TRBV28,.,TRBJ2-2,TGTGCCAGCAGTCTATGGACAGGGGACACCGGGGAGCTGTTTTTT,CASSLWTGDTGELFF
.,TRBV15,.,TRBJ2-3,TGTGCCACCAGCAGAGATCTTAGAGATACGCAGTATTTT,CATSRDLRDTQYF
TRBD2,TRBV5-4,.,TRBJ2-7,TGTGCCAGCAGCTTGGTAGGGACTAGCGATCAGTACTTC,CASSLVGTSDQYF
.,TRBV29-1,.,TRBJ2-7,TGCAGCGTTCACAGGGTAGGGTCCTACGAGCAGTACTTC,CSVHRVGSYEQYF
.,TRBV6-2/TRBV6-3,.,TRBJ2-1,TGTGCCAGCAGCTCCCGACTAAATGAGCAGTTCTTC,CASSSRLNEQFF
TRBD2,TRBV24-1,.,TRBJ2-1,TGTGCCACCAGTGGTCCTAGCGGCCTTGAGCAGTTCTTC,CATSGPSGLEQFF
TRBD1,TRBV5-1,.,TRBJ1-1,TGCGCCAGCAGTCAGGGGACAGGGGCTGAAGCTTTCTTT,CASSQGTGAEAFF
.,TRBV12-3/TRBV12-4,.,TRBJ1-5,TGTGCCAGCAGTTGGTCTTTAGGGCCCCAGCATTTT,CASSWSLGPQHF
.,TRBV6-1,.,TRBJ1-4,TGTGCCAGCAGTGAGAGTACAGCCTCAACTAATGAAAAACTGTTTTTT,CASSESTASTNEKLFF
.,TRBV27,.,TRBJ2-6,TGTGCCAGCAGCAGATCATGGGCGACCTCTGGGGCCAACGTCCTGACTTTC,CASSRSWATSGANVLTF
.,TRBV28,.,TRBJ1-2,TGTGCCAGCAGTTTTTTACAGCCCCGGAGGGATGGCTACACCTTC,CASSFLQPRRDGYTF
.,TRBV29-1,once,TRBJ1-2,TGCAGCGTTAGTTTAGGAGGTAACTATGGCTACACCTTC,CSVSLGGNYGYTF
.,TRBV20-1,.,TRBJ1-1,TGCAGTACCCCGATGGGGGCTTTCTTT,CSTPMGAFF
.,TRBV23-1,.,TRBJ2-7,TGCGCCAGCAGTCAATTCCGGACGTTTACCTACGAGCAGTACTTC,CASSQFRTFTYEQYF
.,TRBV5-1,.,TRBJ2-7,TGCGCCAGCAGCCCCGGGACCGCGTCCTACGAGCAGTACTTC,CASSPGTASYEQYF
.,TRBV14,.,TRBJ1-1,TGTGCCAGCAGCCAAGGACCTAACACTGAAGCTTTCTTT,CASSQGPNTEAFF
TRBD2,TRBV9,.,TRBJ2-7,TGTGCCAGCAGCGTTCAGGCTAGCGGACTCTACGAGCAGTACTTC,CASSVQASGLYEQYF
.,TRBV28,.,TRBJ1-4,TGTGCCAGCAGTTTTGGCGCTGCAACTAATGAAAAACTGTTTTTT,CASSFGAATNEKLFF
.,TRBV29-1,.,TRBJ1-1,TGCAGCGTGCACGGGAACCCAGAGAACACTGAAGCTTTCTTT,CSVHGNPENTEAFF
.,TRBV30,.,TRBJ2-5,TGTGCCTGGAGTGTACTAGGACTCCAAGAGACCCAGTACTTC,CAWSVLGLQETQYF
TRBD1,TRBV29-1,.,TRBJ1-4,TGCAGCGTTGCGCCCCATGGGGACAGAGACGCAACTAATGAAAAACTGTTTTTT,CSVAPHGDRDATNEKLFF
.,TRBV9,.,TRBJ1-1,TGTGCCAGCAGCGTAGTGGCAGGGGCCATGAACACTGAAGCTTTCTTT,CASSVVAGAMNTEAFF
.,TRBV30,.,TRBJ1-3,TGTGCCTGGAGTGTAGGGGCCCTCAGCTCTGGAAACACCATATATTTT,CAWSVGALSSGNTIYF
TRBD2,TRBV5-5,.,TRBJ2-7,TGTGCCAGCAGCCTACGATTCGAGACCGTTAGGGAGGGTCGGTACGAGCAGTACTTC,CASSLRFETVREGRYEQYF
.,TRBV6-6,.,TRBJ1-3,TGTGCCAGCAGCACATCTGGAAACACCATATATTTT,CASSTSGNTIYF
.,TRBV30,.,TRBJ2-1,TGTGCCTGGAGTGTAGGGGGAATGCCCTACAATGAGCAGTTCTTC,CAWSVGGMPYNEQFF
.,TRBV7-9,few,TRBJ1-5,TGTGCCAGCAGCCTGAGGGGGGCAGGTCAGCCCCAGCATTTT,CASSLRGAGQPQHF
.,TRBV24-1,.,TRBJ2-5,TGTGCCACCCGTGGGGACGGCGGCCAAGAGACCCAGTACTTC,CATRGDGGQETQYF